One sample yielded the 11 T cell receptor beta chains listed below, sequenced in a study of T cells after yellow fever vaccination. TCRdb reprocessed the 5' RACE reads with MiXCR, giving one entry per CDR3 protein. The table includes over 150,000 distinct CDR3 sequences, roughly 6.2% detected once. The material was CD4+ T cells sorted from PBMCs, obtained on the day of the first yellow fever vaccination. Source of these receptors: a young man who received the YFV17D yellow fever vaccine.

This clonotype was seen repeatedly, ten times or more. The CDR3 reads CASSPAGPTGELFF. The CDR3 nucleotides read TGTGCCAGCAGTCCCGCCGGGCCCACCGGGGAGCTGTTTTTT. The V and J genes are TRBV28 and TRBJ2-2, with D uncertain. Trimming shortened V by 5 bases and J by 4 bases, and 11 bases separated the two germline ends. The CDR3 spans 14 residues. Germline V gene data show CDR1 as MDHEN and CDR2 as SYDVKM.

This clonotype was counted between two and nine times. The CDR3 is CASSSEVPIAKNIQYF. The CDR3 DNA follows: TGTGCCAGCAGTTCTGAGGTCCCTATAGCCAAAAACATTCAGTACTTC. The gene calls are TRBV28 and TRBJ2-4; unclear D gene. Trimming took 4 bases from V and 0 from J, leaving 13 bases between them. The CDR3 contains 16 residues. In germline, CDR1 is MDHEN, CDR2 SYDVKM.

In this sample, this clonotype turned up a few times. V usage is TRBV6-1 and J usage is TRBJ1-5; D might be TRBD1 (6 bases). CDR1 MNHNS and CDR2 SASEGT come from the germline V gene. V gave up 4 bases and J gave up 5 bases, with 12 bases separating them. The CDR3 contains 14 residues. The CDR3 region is CASSGNRAYQPQHF. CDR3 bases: TGTGCCAGCAGTGGCAACAGGGCCTATCAGCCCCAGCATTTT.

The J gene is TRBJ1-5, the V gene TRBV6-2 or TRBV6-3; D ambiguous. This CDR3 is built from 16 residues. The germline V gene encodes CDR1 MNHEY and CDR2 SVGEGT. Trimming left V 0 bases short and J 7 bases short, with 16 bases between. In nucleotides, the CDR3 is TGTGCCAGCAGTTACTCGGGTACGGCTTCGGGGCAGCCCCAGCATTTT. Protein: CASSYSGTASGQPQHF.

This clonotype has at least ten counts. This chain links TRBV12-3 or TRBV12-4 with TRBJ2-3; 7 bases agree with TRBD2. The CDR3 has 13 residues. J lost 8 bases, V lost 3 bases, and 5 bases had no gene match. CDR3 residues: CASSFVPGGTQYF. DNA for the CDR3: TGTGCCAGCAGTTTTGTCCCGGGGGGTACGCAGTATTTT.

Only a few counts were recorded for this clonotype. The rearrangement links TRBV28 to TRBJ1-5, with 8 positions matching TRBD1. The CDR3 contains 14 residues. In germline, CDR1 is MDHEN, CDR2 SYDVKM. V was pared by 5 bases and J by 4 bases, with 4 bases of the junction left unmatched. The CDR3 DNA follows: TGTGCCAGCAGTGATGGACAGGGAAATCAGCCCCAGCATTTT. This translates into CASSDGQGNQPQHF.

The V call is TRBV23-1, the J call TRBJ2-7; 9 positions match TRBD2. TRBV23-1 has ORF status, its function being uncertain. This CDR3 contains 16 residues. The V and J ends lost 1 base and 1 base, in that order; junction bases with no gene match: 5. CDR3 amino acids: CASSQCVRGGSYEQYV. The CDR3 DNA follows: TGCGCCAGCAGTCAATGCGTGCGGGGGGGGTCCTACGAGCAGTACGTC.

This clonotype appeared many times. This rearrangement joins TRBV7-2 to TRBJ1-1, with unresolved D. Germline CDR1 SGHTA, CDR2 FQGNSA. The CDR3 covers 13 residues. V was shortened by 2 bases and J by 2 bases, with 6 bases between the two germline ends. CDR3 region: CASSLSENTEAFF. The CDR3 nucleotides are TGTGCCAGCAGCTTATCAGAAAACACTGAAGCTTTCTTT.

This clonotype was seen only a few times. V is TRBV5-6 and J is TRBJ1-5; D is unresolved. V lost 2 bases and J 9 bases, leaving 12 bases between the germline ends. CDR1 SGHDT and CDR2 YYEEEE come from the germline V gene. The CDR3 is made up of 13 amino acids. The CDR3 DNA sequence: TGTGCCAGCAGCTTCGAAGGATCTGGGCCCCAGCATTTT. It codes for CASSFEGSGPQHF.

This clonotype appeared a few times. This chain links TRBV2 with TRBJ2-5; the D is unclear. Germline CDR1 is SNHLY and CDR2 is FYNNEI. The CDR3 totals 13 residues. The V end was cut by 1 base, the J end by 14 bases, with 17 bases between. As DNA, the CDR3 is TGTGCCAGCAGTGAAGAGTGGTACCCGGTCGTATACTTC. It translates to CASSEEWYPVVYF.

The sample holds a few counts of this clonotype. The CDR3 is CASSPLGGRRGNTEAFF. DNA of the CDR3: TGTGCCAGCTCACCTCTCGGGGGCAGGAGAGGAAACACTGAAGCTTTCTTT. This rearrangement joins TRBV18 to TRBJ1-1, with D perhaps matching TRBD1 (6 bases). The CDR3 loop spans 17 amino acids. In germline, CDR1 is KGHSH, CDR2 LQKENI. With 3 bases removed from V and 2 bases from J, the gap between germline ends came to 19 bases. Variable domain in full (rest from reference TRBV18 and TRBJ1-1): NAGVMQNPRHLVRRRGQEARLRCSPMKGHSHVYWYRQLPEEGLKFMVYLQKENIIDESGMPKERFSAEFPKEGPSILRIQQVVRGDSAAYFCASSPLGGRRGNTEAFFGQGTRLTVV.